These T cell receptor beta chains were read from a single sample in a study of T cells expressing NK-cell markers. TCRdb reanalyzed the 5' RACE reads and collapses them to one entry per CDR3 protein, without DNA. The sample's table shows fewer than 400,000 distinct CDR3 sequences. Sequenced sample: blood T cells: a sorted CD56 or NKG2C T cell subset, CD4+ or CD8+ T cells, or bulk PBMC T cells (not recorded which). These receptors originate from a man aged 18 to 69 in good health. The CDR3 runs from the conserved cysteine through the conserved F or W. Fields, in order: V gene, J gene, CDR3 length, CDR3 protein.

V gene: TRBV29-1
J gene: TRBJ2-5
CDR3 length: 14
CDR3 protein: CSVAPGQGKETQYF

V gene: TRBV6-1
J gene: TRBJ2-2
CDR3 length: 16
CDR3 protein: CASSGTPGLAGGELFF

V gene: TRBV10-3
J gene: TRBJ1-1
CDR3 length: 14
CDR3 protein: CAISEISLGTEAFF

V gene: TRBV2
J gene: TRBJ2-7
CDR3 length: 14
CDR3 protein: CASSEQVTGVEQYF

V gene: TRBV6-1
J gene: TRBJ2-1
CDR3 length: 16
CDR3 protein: CAISTRRGGEYNEQFF

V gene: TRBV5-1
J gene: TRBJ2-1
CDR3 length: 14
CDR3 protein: CASSLGDLGNEQFF

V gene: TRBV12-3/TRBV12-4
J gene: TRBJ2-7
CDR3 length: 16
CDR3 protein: CASSRPGARGSYEQYF

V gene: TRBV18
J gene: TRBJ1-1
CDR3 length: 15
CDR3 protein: CASSPTGLLGTEAFF

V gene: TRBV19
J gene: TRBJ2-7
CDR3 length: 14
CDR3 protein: CASSRRHPSYEQYF

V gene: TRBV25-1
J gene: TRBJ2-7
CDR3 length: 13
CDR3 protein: CASSVRQDYEQYF

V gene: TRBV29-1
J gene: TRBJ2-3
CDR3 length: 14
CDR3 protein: CSAKRRGAADTQYF

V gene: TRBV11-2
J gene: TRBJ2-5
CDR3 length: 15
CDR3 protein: CASSLKSSGDLAQYF

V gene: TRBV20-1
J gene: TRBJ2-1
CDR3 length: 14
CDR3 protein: CSASYGTGINEQFF

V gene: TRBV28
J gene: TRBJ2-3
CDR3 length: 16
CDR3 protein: CASSEPRGTSTDTQYF

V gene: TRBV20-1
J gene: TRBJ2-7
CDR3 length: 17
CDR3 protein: CSAIGTSGGAYEYEQYF

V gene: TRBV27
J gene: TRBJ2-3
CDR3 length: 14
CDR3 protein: CASSFTGAPDTQYF

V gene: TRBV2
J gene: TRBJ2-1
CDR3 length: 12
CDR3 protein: CASTGTGWRQFF

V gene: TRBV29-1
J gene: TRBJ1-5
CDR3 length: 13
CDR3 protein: CSVGRGYNQPQHF

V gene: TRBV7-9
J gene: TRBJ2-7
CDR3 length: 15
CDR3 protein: CASSSRDRAPDEQYF

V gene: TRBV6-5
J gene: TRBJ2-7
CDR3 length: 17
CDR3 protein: CASSYREQGPIAYEQYF

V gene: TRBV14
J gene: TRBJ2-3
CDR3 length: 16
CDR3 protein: CASSPGTRRGTDTQYF

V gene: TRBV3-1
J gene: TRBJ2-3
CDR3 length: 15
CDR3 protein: CASTKSGTSTDTQYF

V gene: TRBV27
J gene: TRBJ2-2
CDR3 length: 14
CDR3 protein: CASKDRVMTGELFF

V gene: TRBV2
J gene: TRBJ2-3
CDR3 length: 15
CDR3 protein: CASRIAGGLGDTQYF

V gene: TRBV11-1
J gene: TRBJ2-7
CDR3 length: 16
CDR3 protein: CASSLAGGSPYYEQYF

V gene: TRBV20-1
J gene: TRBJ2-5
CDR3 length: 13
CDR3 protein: CSAPTGGWETQYF

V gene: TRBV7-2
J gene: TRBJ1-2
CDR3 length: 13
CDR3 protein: CASSLEPQGFYTF

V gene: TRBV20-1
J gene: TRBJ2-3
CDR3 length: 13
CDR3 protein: CSGFSGGGDTQYF

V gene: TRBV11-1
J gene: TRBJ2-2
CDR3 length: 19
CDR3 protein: CASSLFRYRGPANTGELFF

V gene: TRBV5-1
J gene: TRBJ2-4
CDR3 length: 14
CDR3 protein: CASRREGVENIQYF

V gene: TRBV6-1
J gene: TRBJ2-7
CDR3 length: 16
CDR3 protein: CASSLISGTGRSEQYF

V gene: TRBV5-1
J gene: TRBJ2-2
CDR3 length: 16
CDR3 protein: CASSSSVWSPAGELFF

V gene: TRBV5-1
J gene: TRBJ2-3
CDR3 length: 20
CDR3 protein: CASSKAGTSGGPRRTDTQYF

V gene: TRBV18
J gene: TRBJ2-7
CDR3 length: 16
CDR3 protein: CASSPQQGWSSYEQYF

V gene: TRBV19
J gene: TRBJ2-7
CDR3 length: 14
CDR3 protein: CASSDSSWAYEQYF